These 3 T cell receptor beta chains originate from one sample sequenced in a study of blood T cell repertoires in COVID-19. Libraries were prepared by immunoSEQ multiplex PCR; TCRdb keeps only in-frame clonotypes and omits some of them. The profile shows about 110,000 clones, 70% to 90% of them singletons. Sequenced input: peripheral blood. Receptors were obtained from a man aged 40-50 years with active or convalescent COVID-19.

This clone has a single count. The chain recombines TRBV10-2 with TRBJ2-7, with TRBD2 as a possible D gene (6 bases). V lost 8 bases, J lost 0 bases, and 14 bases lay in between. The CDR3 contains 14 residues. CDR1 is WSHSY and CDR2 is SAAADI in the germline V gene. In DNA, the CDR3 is TGCGCCAGCGAGGCGGGACTTGACTCCTACGAGCAGTACTTC. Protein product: CASEAGLDSYEQYF.

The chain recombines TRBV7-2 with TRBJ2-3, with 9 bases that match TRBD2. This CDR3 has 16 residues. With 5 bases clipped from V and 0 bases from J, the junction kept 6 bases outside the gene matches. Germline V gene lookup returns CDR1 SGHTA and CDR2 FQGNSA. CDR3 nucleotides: TGTGCCAGCAGCCGTGGACTAGCGTCTAGCACAGATACGCAGTATTTT. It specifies CASSRGLASSTDTQYF. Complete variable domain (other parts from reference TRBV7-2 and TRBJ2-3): GAGVSQSPSNKVTEKGKDVELRCDPISGHTALYWYRQSLGQGLEFLIYFQGNSAPDKSGLPSDRFSAERTGGSVSTLTIQRTQQEDSAVYLCASSRGLASSTDTQYFGPGTRLTVL.

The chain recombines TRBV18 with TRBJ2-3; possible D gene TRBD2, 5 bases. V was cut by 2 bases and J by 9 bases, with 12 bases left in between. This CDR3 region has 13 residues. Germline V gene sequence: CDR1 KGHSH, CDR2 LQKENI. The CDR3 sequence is CASSPTREGTQYF. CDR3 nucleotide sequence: TGTGCCAGCTCACCAACCCGGGAAGGCACGCAGTATTTT.